These 11 T cell receptor beta chains were all obtained from the same sample, sequenced in a study of shared clonotypes between healthy human individuals. The method was immunoSEQ multiplex PCR; TCRdb's version includes in-frame clones alone and lacks a portion of them. The sample has about 230,000 clones, approximately 65% seen once. What was sequenced was memory CD4+ T cells sorted from blood. Subset here: CD45RA-negative fraction. The receptors stem from a man younger than 45 in good health.

The chain has TRBV7-8 and TRBJ1-2; tentative D call: TRBD1 (6 bases). Germline V gives CDR1 SGHVS, CDR2 FQNEAQ. Between the trimmed V and J ends, which lost 5 bases and 4 bases, there was a span of 17 bases. The CDR3 covers 15 residues. The CDR3 is CASSPTGGASYGYTF. The CDR3 DNA reads as TGTGCCAGCAGCCCAACGGGGGGGGCGAGCTATGGCTACACCTTC.

About this clone itself: The same CDR3 also results from other DNA sequences found in this sample. The V call is TRBV5-1, the J call TRBJ1-5; D is ambiguous. Per germline, CDR1 SGHRS and CDR2 YFSETQ. The V gene lost 0 bases and the J gene lost 4 bases, with 8 bases spanning the gap. This CDR3 is built from 14 residues. The CDR3 is CASSLEPGNQPQHF. CDR3 coding DNA: TGCGCCAGCAGCTTGGAGCCGGGAAATCAGCCCCAGCATTTT.

The chain carries TRBV7-3 and TRBJ2-3, with 8 bases that match TRBD1. Germline V gene data show CDR1 as SGHTA and CDR2 as FQGTGA. The CDR3 is 18 amino acids. V trimming: 3 bases; J trimming: 0 bases; junction bases outside the gene matches: 11. The CDR3 nucleotides are TGTGCCAGCAGCTTGACGGTGAAAAGACAGGGGAGCACAGATACGCAGTATTTT. This sequence encodes CASSLTVKRQGSTDTQYF. Complete variable domain (other parts from reference TRBV7-3 and TRBJ2-3): GAGVSQTPSNKVTEKGKYVELRCDPISGHTALYWYRQSLGQGPEFLIYFQGTGAADDSGLPNDRFFAVRPEGSVSTLKIQRTERGDSAVYLCASSLTVKRQGSTDTQYFGPGTRLTVL.

This rearrangement joins TRBV4-3 to TRBJ2-7; 9 positions match TRBD1. The germline V gene has CDR1 LGHNA and CDR2 YSLEER. Trimming cost V 0 bases and J 5 bases; bases outside gene matches: 5. The CDR3 length is 15 residues. CDR3 loop: CASSQDGTGINEQYF. In DNA form, the CDR3 reads TGCGCCAGCAGCCAAGACGGGACAGGGATCAACGAGCAGTACTTC.

The chain uses TRBV7-2 and TRBJ2-7, with 8 positions matching TRBD2. This CDR3 has 15 amino acids. The germline V gene has CDR1 SGHTA and CDR2 FQGNSA. V was pared by 1 base and J by 2 bases, with 4 bases of the junction left unmatched. The CDR3 DNA sequence: TGTGCCAGCAGCTTAGTTGGGACTAGTGCCTACGAGCAGTACTTC. Amino acids: CASSLVGTSAYEQYF.

About this clone: This specimen includes other DNA sequences encoding the same CDR3. As DNA, the CDR3 is TGTGCCAGCTCACCCGGACAAGGCCCTAACTATGGCTACACCTTC. The encoded protein is CASSPGQGPNYGYTF. The V and J genes are TRBV18 and TRBJ1-2, with a tentative D call TRBD1 (5 bases). The germline CDR1 and CDR2 sequences are KGHSH and LQKENI. Trimming took 3 bases from V and 0 from J, leaving 11 bases between them. The CDR3 contains 15 residues.

This clone was observed a handful of times. DNA for the CDR3: TGTGCCACCAGGCCGGGGACTATATCCAATGAGCAGTTCTTC. Translating it yields CATRPGTISNEQFF. This chain joins TRBV15 and TRBJ2-1; 7 bases map to TRBD2. V was pared by 6 bases and J by 6 bases, with 8 bases of the junction left unmatched. The CDR3 loop spans 14 amino acids. Germline CDR1 is LNHNV and CDR2 is YYDKDF (reference sequence).

The chain uses TRBV7-3 and TRBJ2-1; 9 nucleotides line up with TRBD2. This CDR3 is built from 16 residues. With 5 bases clipped from V and 11 bases from J, the junction kept 16 bases outside the gene matches. The germline V gene has CDR1 SGHTA and CDR2 FQGTGA. For the CDR3, the DNA is TGTGCCAGCAGCGCCTTCGCGGGGGGAGCGGGAGGCCAGCAGTTCTTC. The encoded protein is CASSAFAGGAGGQQFF.

This rearrangement joins TRBV6-5 to TRBJ1-2, with D tentatively TRBD1 (5 bases). Per germline, CDR1 MNHEY and CDR2 SVGAGI. This CDR3 is built from 12 residues. Trimming left V 8 bases short and J 3 bases short, with 10 bases between. DNA of the CDR3: TGTGCCAGCGGGGGGACCTACTATGGCTACACCTTC. Residues: CASGGTYYGYTF.

This clone was seen only once. The rearrangement uses TRBV28 and TRBJ1-1, with a weak D call TRBD1 (5 bases). This CDR3 is 15 amino acids long. Germline V gene sequence: CDR1 MDHEN, CDR2 SYDVKM. Trimming removed 2 bases at V and 2 bases at J, with 12 bases between. The CDR3 bases are TGTGCCAGCAGTTTAAAGGGACGGAGAAACACTGAAGCTTTCTTT. The encoded protein is CASSLKGRRNTEAFF. Combining the CDR3 with reference TRBV28 and TRBJ1-1 gives the whole variable domain DVKVTQSSRYLVKRTGEKVFLECVQDMDHENMFWYRQDPGLGLRLIYFSYDVKMKEKGDIPEGYSVSREKKERFSLILESASTNQTSMYLCASSLKGRRNTEAFFGQGTRLTVV.

The chain carries TRBV15 and TRBJ2-3, with D possibly TRBD1 on 6 matching bases. Trimming took off 8 bases at V and 3 bases at J, with 18 bases between the two ends. CDR3 length: 15 amino acids. CDR1 is LNHNV, CDR2 YYDKDF, per germline (reference sequence). The CDR3 bases are TGTGCCACCTCCTCCGCAGGGGTCCCTACAGATACGCAGTATTTT. Its protein product is CATSSAGVPTDTQYF.